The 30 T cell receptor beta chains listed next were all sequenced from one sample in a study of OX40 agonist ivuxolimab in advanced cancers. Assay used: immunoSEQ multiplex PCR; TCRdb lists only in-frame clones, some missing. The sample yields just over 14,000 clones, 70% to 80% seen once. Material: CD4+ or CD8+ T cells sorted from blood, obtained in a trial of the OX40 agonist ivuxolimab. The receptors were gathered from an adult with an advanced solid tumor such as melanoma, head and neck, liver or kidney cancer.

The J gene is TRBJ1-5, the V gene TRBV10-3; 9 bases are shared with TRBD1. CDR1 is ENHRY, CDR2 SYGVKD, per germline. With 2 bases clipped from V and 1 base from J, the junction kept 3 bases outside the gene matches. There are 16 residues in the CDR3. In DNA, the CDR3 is TGTGCCATCAGTGAGAGGGACAGGGTAAGCAATCAGCCCCAGCATTTT. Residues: CAISERDRVSNQPQHF.

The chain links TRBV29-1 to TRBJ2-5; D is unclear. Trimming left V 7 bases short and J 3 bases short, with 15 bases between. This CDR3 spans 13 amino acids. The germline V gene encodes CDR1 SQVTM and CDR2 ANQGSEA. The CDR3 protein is CSERQAVKETQYF. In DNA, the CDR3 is TGCAGCGAACGACAAGCCGTAAAAGAGACCCAGTACTTC. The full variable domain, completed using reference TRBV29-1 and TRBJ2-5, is SAVISQKPSRDICQRGTSLTIQCQVDSQVTMMFWYRQQPGQSLTLIATANQGSEATYESGFVIDKFPISRPNLTFSTLTVSNMSPEDSSIYLCSERQAVKETQYFGPGTRLLVL.

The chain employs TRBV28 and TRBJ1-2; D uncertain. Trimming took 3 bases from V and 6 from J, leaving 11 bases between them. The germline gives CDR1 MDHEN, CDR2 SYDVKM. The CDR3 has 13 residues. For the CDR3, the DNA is TGTGCCAGCAGTTTTGTCACCCGTAATGGCTACACCTTC. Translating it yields CASSFVTRNGYTF.

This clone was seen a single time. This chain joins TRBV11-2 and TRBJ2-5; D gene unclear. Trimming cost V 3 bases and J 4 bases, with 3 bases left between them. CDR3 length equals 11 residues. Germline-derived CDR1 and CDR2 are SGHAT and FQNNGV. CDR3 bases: TGTGCCAGCAGCTTTGGAGAGACCCAGTACTTC. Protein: CASSFGETQYF.

The CDR3 DNA sequence: TGTGCCAGCAGCACGGGACTAGCGGAGATCTACACCGGGGAGCTGTTTTTT. Its protein is CASSTGLAEIYTGELFF. V usage is TRBV11-2 and J usage is TRBJ2-2; TRBD2 agrees at 11 bases. CDR3 length: 17 amino acids. Germline V gene data show CDR1 as SGHAT and CDR2 as FQNNGV. V was clipped by 5 bases and J by 3 bases; unmatched bases: 8.

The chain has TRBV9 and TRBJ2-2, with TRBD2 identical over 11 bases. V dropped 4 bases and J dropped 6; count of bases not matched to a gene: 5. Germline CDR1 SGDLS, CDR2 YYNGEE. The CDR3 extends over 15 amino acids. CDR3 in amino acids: CASSTTSGSAGELFF. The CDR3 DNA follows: TGTGCCAGCAGCACCACTAGCGGGAGTGCCGGGGAGCTGTTTTTT.

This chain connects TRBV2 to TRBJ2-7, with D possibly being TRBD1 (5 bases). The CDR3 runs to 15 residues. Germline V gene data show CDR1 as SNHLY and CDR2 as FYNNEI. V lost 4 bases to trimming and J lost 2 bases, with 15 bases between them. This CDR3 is CASSVFWGHAYEQYF. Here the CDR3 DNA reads TGTGCCAGCAGTGTTTTTTGGGGCCACGCCTACGAGCAGTACTTC.

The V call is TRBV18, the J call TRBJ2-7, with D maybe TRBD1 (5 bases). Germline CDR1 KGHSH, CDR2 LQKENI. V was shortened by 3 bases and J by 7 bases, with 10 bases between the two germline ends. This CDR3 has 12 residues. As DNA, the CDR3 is TGTGCCAGCTCACCGGGGCACGGAGAGCAGTACTTC. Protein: CASSPGHGEQYF.

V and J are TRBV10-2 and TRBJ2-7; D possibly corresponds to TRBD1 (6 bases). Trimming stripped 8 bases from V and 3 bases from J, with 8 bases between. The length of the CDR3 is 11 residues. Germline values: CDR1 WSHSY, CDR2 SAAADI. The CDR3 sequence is CASGGGYEQYF. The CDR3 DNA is TGCGCCAGCGGGGGCGGCTACGAGCAGTACTTC.

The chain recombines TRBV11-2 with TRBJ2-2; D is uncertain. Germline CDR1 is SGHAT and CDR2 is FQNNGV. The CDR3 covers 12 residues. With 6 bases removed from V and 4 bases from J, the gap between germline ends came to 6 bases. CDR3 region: CASSPPTGELFF. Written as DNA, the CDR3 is TGTGCCAGCAGTCCTCCCACCGGGGAGCTGTTTTTT.

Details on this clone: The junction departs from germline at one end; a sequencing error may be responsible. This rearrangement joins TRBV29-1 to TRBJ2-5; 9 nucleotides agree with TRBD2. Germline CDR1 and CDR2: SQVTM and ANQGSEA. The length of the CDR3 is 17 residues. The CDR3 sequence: CSVEPNSGGRQRHGLHF. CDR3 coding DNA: TGCAGCGTTGAGCCTAATAGCGGGGGACGGCAGCGGCATGGGTTACACTTC.

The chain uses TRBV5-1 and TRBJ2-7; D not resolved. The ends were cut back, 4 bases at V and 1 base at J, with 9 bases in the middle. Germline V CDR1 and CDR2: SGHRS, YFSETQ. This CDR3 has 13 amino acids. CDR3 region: CASSLKPSYEQYF. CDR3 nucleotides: TGCGCCAGCAGCCTGAAACCGTCCTACGAGCAGTACTTC.

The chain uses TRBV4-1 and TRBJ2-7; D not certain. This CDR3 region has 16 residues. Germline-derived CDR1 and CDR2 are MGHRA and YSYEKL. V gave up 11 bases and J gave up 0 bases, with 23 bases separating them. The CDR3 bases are TGCGCCTCCGCGCAGACGTATACATTGAACTCCTACGAGCAGTACTTC. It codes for CASAQTYTLNSYEQYF.

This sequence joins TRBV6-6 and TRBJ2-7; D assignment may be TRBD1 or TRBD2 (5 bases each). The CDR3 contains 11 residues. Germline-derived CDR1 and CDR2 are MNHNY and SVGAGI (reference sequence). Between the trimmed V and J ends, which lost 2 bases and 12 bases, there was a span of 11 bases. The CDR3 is CASSYEGKGYF. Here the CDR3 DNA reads TGTGCCAGCAGTTACGAGGGGAAGGGGTACTTC.

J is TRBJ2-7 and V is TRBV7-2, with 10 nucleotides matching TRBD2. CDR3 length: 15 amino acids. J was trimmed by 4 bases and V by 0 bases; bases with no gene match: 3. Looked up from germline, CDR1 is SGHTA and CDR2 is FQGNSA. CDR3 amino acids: CASSLAGLAMYEQYF. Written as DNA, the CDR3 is TGTGCCAGCAGCTTAGCGGGACTAGCGATGTACGAGCAGTACTTC.

The CDR3 loop reads CAWTGLAGPSYNEQFF. The CDR3, as DNA: TGTGCCTGGACGGGACTAGCGGGCCCTTCCTACAATGAGCAGTTCTTC. The gene calls are TRBV30 and TRBJ2-1; TRBD2 agrees at 12 bases. The CDR3 extends over 16 amino acids. V shed 4 bases, J shed 1 base, and the junction held 5 bases outside the gene matches. Germline V gene data show CDR1 as GTSNPN and CDR2 as SVGIG (reference sequence).

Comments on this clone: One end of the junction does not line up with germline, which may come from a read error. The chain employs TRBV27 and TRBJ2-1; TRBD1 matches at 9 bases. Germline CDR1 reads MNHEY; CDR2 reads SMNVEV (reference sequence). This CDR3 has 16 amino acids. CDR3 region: CATSDLGQGVGNEQFF. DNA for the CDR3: TGTGCCACCAGTGACCTGGGACAGGGTGTGGGCAATGAGCAGTTCTTC.

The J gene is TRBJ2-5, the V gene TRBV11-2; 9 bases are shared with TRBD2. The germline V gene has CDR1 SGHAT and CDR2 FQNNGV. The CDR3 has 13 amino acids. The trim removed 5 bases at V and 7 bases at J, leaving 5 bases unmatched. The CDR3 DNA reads TGTGCCAGCAGCCCTAGCGGGAATGTGACCCAGTACTTC. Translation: CASSPSGNVTQYF.

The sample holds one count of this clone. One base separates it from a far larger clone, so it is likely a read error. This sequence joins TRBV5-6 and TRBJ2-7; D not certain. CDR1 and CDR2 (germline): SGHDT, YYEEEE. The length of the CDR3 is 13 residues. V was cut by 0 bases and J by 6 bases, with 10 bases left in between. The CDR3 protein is CASSLGTSSEQYF. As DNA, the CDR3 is TGTGCCAGCAGCTTGGGGACCTCGAGCGAGCAGTACTTC.

CDR3 DNA sequence: TGTGCCAGCAGCCCTCGCTCGACAGGCCTTGAAGCTTTCTTT. Translating it yields CASSPRSTGLEAFF. V and J are TRBV7-9 and TRBJ1-1; D perhaps matches TRBD1 (6 bases). Germline CDR1 is SEHNR and CDR2 is FQNEAQ (reference sequence). The V end lost 5 bases, the J end lost 7 bases, and 17 bases lay between the germline ends. The CDR3 has 14 residues.

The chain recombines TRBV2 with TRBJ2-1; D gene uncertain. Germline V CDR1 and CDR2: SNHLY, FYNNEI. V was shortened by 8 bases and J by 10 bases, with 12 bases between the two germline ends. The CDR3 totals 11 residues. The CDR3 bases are TGTGCCAGCTCTCTTGGATGGGAGCAGTTCTTC. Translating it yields CASSLGWEQFF.

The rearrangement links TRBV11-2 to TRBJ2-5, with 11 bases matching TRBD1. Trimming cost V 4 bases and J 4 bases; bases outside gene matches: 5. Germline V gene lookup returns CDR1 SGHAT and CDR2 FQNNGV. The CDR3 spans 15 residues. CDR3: CASSWDRGSRETQYF. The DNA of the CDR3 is TGTGCCAGCAGCTGGGACAGGGGGAGTAGAGAGACCCAGTACTTC.

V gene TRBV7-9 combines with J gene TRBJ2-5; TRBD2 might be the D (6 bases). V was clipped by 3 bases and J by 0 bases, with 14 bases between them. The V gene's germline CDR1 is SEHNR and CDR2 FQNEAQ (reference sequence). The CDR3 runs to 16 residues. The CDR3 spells CASSFGGASYQETQYF. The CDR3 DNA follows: TGTGCCAGCAGCTTTGGAGGGGCCTCGTACCAAGAGACCCAGTACTTC.

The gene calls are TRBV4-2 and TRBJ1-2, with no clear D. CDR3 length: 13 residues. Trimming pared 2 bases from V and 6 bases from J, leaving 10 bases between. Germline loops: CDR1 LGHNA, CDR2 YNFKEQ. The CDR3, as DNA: TGTGCCAGCAGCCAACGCATTGGTGATGGCTACACCTTC. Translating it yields CASSQRIGDGYTF.

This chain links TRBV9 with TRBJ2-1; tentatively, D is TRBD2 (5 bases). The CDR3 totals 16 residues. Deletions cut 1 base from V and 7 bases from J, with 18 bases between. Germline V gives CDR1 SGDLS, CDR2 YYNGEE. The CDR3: CASSVNRESSSNEQFF. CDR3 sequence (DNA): TGTGCCAGCAGCGTAAATAGGGAGAGTAGTTCAAATGAGCAGTTCTTC.

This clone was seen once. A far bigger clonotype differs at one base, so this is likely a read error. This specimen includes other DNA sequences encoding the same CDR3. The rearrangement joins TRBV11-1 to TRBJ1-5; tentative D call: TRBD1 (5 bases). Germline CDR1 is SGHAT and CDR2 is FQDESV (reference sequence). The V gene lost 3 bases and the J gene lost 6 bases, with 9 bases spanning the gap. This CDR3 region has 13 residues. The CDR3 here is CASSLGTGQPQHF. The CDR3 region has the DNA TGTGCCAGCAGCTTGGGGACGGGTCAGCCCCAGCATTTT.

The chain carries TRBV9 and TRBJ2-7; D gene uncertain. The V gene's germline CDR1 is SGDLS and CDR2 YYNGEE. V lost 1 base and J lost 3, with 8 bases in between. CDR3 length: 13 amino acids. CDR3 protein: CASSVNSNYEQYF. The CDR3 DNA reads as TGTGCCAGCAGCGTAAACAGCAACTACGAGCAGTACTTC.

The CDR3 region has the DNA TGTGCCAGCAGCTCCAGGACAGGGTGGTCCGGGGAGCTGTTTTTT. Amino acid sequence: CASSSRTGWSGELFF. The chain has TRBV11-2 and TRBJ2-2; 8 bases line up with TRBD1. The CDR3 extends over 15 amino acids. Germline CDR1 is SGHAT and CDR2 is FQNNGV. V trimming: 4 bases; J trimming: 6 bases; junction bases outside the gene matches: 7. The whole variable domain, remainder taken from reference TRBV11-2 and TRBJ2-2, is EAGVAQSPRYKIIEKRQSVAFWCNPISGHATLYWYQQILGQGPKLLIQFQNNGVVDDSQLPKDRFSAERLKGVDSTLKIQPAKLEDSAVYLCASSSRTGWSGELFFGEGSRLTVL.

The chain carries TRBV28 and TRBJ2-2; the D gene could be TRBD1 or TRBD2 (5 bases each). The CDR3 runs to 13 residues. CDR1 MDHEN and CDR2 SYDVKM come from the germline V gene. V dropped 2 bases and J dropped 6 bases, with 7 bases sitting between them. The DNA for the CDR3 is TGTGCCAGCAGTTTAGGGGGTTCCGGGGAGCTGTTTTTT. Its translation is CASSLGGSGELFF.

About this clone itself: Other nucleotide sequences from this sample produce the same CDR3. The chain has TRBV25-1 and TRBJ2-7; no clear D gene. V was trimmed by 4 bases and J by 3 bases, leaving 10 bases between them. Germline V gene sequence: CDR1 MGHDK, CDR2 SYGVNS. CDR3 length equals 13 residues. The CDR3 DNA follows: TGTGCCAGCAGTGGAGACTTTTACTACGAGCAGTACTTC. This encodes CASSGDFYYEQYF.